A selection of T cell receptor beta chains follows, all from one sample in a study of blood T cell repertoires in COVID-19. Some clones are missing from TCRdb's copy, which holds only in-frame ones; the method was immunoSEQ multiplex PCR. The sample has 150,000 to 200,000 clones, about 85% seen once. The sequencing sample was made of peripheral blood. The receptors were gathered from a woman older than 75 with acute or convalescent COVID-19. CDR3s include the opening cysteine and the closing phenylalanine or tryptophan. D genes are given only for firm matches. Clone size is given for some rows only: seen once, a few or many times, or a class if the clone is expanded.

v_gene	j_gene	d_gene	abundance	CDR3nt	CDR3aa
TRBV30	TRBJ1-5	TRBD1	NA	TGTGCCTGGAGTAGCCTGACAGGGGGAGATCAGCCCCAGCATTTT	CAWSSLTGGDQPQHF
TRBV19	TRBJ2-2	NA	NA	TGTGCCAGTACCCCGTGGCTAGCGATGAACACCGGGGAGCTGTTTTTT	CASTPWLAMNTGELFF
TRBV28	TRBJ1-5	NA	NA	TGTGCCAGCAGTTTATCAGGCACCCTTAGCAATCAGCCCCAGCATTTT	CASSLSGTLSNQPQHF
TRBV29-1	TRBJ2-7	TRBD1	NA	TGCAGCGTTGGTGGGACAGGGGCCTACGAGCAGTACTTC	CSVGGTGAYEQYF
TRBV18	TRBJ2-3	TRBD2	NA	TGTGCCAGCTCAATGGGGAGGGGCACAGATACGCAGTATTTT	CASSMGRGTDTQYF
TRBV19	TRBJ2-7	TRBD1	NA	TGTGCCAGTAGTAGCACAGGGGGCAGCGAGCAGTACTTC	CASSSTGGSEQYF
TRBV19	TRBJ2-1	TRBD2	few	TGTGCCAGTAGCGGGAGGGCCTACAATGAGCAGTTCTTC	CASSGRAYNEQFF
TRBV2	TRBJ1-2	NA	few	TGTGCCAGCAGTGTTGGGGGGAGCTACACCTTC	CASSVGGSYTF
TRBV6-5	TRBJ1-1	NA	NA	TGTGCCAGCTTCTTAGAACGGGACACTGAAGCTTTCTTT	CASFLERDTEAFF
TRBV11-2	TRBJ1-3	TRBD1	NA	TGTGCCAGCAGCTTGGACAGGGGACACTCTGGAAACACCATATATTTT	CASSLDRGHSGNTIYF